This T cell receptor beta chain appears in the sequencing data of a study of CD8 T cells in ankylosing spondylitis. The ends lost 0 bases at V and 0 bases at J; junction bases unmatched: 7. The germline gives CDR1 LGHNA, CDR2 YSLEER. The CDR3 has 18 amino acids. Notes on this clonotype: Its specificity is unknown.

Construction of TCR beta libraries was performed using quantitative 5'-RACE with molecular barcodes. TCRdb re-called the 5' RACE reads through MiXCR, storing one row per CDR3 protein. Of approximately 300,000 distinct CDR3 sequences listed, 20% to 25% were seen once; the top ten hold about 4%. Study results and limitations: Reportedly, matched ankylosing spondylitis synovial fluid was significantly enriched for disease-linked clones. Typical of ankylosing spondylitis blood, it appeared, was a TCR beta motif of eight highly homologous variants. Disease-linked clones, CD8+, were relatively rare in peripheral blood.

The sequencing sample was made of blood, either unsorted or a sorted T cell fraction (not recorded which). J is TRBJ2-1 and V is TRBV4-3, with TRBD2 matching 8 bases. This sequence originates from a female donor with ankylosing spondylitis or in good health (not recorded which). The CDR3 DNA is TGCGCCAGCAGCCAAGATTTAGCGGGGACTAGCTCCTACAATGAGCAGTTCTTC. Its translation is CASSQDLAGTSSYNEQFF.